The 5 T cell receptor beta chains reported below all come from one sample, sequenced in a study of T cells in narcolepsy. Only in-frame clones appear in the TCRdb table, and some are missing; sequencing was by immunoSEQ multiplex PCR. The sample yields about 35,000 clones, about 85% seen once. The sequencing sample was made of CD45RA- memory CD4+ T cells from PBMCs. These receptors all stem from a human donor with narcolepsy.

This chain joins TRBV28 and TRBJ2-7; 8 bases fit TRBD2. Germline CDR1 reads MDHEN; CDR2 reads SYDVKM. The CDR3 has 14 residues. J gave up 4 bases and V 5 bases, and 7 bases lay outside the gene matches. In DNA form, the CDR3 reads TGTGCCAGCAGTCAAGAGCGGGAGAGATACGAGCAGTACTTC. Residues: CASSQERERYEQYF.

V and J are TRBV6-1 and TRBJ2-1; D gene ambiguous. Per the germline V gene, CDR1 is MNHNS and CDR2 is SASEGT. Trimming shortened V by 5 bases and J by 3 bases, and 2 bases separated the two germline ends. There are 11 residues in the CDR3. CDR3 amino acids: CASSFYNEQFF. In DNA, the CDR3 is TGTGCCAGCAGTTTCTACAATGAGCAGTTCTTC.

The CDR3 DNA is TGCAGCGTGAGGACAGCTGCAGATACGCAGTATTTT. It translates to CSVRTAADTQYF. The genes are TRBV29-1 and TRBJ2-3, with D possibly TRBD1 on 6 matching bases. The germline V gene encodes CDR1 SQVTM and CDR2 ANQGSEA. This CDR3 is built from 12 residues. Trimming pared 6 bases from V and 4 bases from J, leaving 11 bases between.

As to this clone: The identical CDR3 is also encoded by other nucleotide sequences in the sample. The gene calls are TRBV7-3 and TRBJ2-2, with D unresolved. The germline CDR1 and CDR2 sequences are SGHTA and FQGTGA. The CDR3 is 15 amino acids. Trimming cost V 3 bases and J 0 bases, with 8 bases left between them. Here the CDR3 reads CASSLGSTNTGELFF. CDR3 DNA: TGTGCCAGCAGCTTGGGCAGTACGAACACCGGGGAGCTGTTTTTT.

This chain joins TRBV10-3 and TRBJ2-3, with 10 bases fitting TRBD1. V trimming: 0 bases; J trimming: 2 bases; junction bases outside the gene matches: 11. The CDR3 consists of 19 residues. The germline V gene has CDR1 ENHRY and CDR2 SYGVKD. CDR3 bases: TGTGCCATCAGTGAGTCGCAGCAAACGGGACAGGGGAACACAGATACGCAGTATTTT. Its translation is CAISESQQTGQGNTDTQYF.